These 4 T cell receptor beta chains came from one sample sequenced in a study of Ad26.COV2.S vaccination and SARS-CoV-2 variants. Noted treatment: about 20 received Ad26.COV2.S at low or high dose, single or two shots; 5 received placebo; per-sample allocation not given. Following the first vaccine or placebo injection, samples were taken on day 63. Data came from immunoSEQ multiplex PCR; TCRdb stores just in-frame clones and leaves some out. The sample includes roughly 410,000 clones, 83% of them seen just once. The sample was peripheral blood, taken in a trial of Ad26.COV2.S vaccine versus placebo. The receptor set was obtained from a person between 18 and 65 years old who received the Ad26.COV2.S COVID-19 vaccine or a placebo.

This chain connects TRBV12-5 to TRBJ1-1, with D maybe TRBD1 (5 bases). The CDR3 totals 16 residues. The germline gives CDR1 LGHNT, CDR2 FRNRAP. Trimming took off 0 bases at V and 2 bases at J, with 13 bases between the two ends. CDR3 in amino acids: CASGLVHGADNTEAFF. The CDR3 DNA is TGTGCTAGTGGTTTGGTACACGGGGCGGACAACACTGAAGCTTTCTTT.

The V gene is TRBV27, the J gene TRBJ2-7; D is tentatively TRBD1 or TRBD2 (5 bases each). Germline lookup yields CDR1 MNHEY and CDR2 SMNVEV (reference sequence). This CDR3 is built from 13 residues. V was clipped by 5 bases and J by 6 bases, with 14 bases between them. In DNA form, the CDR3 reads TGTGCCAGCAGTCCCCTGAGGGGTACCGAGCAGTACTTC. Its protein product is CASSPLRGTEQYF.

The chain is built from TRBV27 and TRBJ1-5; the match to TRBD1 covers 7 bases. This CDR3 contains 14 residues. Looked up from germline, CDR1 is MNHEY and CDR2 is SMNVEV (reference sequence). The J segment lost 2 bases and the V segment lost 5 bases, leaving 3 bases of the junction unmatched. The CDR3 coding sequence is TGTGCCAGCAGTGAAACAGGGGGCAATCAGCCCCAGCATTTT. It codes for CASSETGGNQPQHF.

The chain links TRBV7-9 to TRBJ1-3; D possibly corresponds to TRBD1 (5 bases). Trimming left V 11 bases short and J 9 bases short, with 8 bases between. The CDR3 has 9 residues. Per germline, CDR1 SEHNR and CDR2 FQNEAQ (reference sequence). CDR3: CASGGTIYF. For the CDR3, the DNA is TGTGCCTCGGGGGGCACCATATATTTT.